One TCR beta chain is described in this entry. Its target is unknown. These data originate in a study of cytomegalovirus exposure and HLA in healthy donors. Overall study results and limits: When a later analysis was performed, an Asian-associated ancestry cluster reportedly had fewer N-insertions than the roughly 700-donor mean.

The CDR3 covers 13 residues. The V end was cut by 6 bases, the J end by 0 bases, with 7 bases between. Germline CDR1 is SEHNR and CDR2 is FQNEAQ (reference sequence). In the PCR, 60 Vbeta and 13 Jbeta primers were used. Clones were sequenced by immunoSEQ multiplex PCR, and TCRdb holds only the in-frame ones, with some missing. The sample consists of 160,000 or so clones, approximately 79% of them appearing once. This TCR was recovered from a man between 60 and 75 years old in good health and CMV-seronegative. Input material: PBMCs. The rearrangement joins TRBV7-9 to TRBJ2-3, with D uncertain. The CDR3 DNA reads as TGTGCCAGCAGGGTGACTAGCACAGATACGCAGTATTTT. Protein product: CASRVTSTDTQYF.